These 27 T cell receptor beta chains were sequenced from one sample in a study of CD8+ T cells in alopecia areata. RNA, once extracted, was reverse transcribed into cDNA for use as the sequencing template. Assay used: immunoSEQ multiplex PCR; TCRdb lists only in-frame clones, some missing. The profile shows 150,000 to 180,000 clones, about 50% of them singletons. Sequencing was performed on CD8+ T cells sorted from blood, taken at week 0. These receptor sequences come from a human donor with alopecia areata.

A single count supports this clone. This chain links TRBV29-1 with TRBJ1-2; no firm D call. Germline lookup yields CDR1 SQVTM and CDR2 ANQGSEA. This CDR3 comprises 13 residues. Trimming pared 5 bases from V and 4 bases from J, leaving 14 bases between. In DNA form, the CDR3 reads TGCAGCGTTCCGACTGCGGACGCCTATGGCTACACCTTC. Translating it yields CSVPTADAYGYTF.

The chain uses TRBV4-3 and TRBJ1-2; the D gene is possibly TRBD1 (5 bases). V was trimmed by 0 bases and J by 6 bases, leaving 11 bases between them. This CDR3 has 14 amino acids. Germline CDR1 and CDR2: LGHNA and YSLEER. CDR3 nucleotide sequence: TGCGCCAGCAGCCAAGAATCAGGGCGTGATGGCTACACCTTC. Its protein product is CASSQESGRDGYTF.

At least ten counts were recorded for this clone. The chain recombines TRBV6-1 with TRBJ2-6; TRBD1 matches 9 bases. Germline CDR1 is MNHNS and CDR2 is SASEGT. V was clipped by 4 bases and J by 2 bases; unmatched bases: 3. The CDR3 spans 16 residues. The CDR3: CASSGGQGAGANVLTF. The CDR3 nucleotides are TGTGCCAGCAGTGGGGGACAGGGAGCTGGGGCCAACGTCCTGACTTTC.

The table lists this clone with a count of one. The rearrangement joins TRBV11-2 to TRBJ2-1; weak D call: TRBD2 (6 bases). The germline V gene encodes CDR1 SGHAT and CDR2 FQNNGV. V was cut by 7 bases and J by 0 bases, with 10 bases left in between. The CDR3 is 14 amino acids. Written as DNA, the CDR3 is TGTGCCAGCAACGACGGGGGCTCCTACAATGAGCAGTTCTTC. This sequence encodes CASNDGGSYNEQFF.

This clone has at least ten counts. The DNA of the CDR3 is TGTGCCAGTAGTATTTTCGCCGACTGGGCTGAAGCTTTCTTT. Translating it yields CASSIFADWAEAFF. The chain carries TRBV19 and TRBJ1-1, with unresolved D. There are 14 residues in the CDR3. CDR1 is LNHDA and CDR2 is SQIVND in the germline V gene (reference sequence). V shed 3 bases and J shed 6 bases, with 14 bases lying between them.

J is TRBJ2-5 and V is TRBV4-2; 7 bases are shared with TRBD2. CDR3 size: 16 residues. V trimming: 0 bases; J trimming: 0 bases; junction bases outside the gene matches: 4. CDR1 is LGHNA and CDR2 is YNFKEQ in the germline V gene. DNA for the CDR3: TGTGCCAGCAGCCAAGAATCCGGGACTAACCAAGAGACCCAGTACTTC. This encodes CASSQESGTNQETQYF.

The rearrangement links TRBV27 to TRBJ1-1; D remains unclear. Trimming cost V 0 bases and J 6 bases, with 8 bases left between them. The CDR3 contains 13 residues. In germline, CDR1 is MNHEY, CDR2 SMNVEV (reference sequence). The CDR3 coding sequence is TGTGCCAGCAGTTTATCGAGTGTCGCTGAAGCTTTCTTT. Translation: CASSLSSVAEAFF.

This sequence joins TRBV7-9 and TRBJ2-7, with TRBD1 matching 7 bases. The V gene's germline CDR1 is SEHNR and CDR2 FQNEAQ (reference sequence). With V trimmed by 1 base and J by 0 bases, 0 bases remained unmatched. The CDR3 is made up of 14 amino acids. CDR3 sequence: CASSLGDSSYEQYF. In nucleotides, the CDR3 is TGTGCCAGCAGCTTAGGGGACAGCTCCTACGAGCAGTACTTC. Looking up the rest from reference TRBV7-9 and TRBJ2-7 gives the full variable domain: DTGVSQNPRHKITKRGQNVTFRCDPISEHNRLYWYRQTLGQGPEFLTYFQNEAQLEKSRLLSDRFSAERPKGSFSTLEIQRTEQGDSAMYLCASSLGDSSYEQYFGPGTRLTVT.

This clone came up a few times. CDR3 DNA: TGTGCCTGGACTCCAGGGGGTTGGACTGAAGCTTTCTTT. Its translation is CAWTPGGWTEAFF. The genes are TRBV30 and TRBJ1-1; 7 bases are shared with TRBD1. This CDR3 is 13 amino acids long. After removal of 4 bases from V and 5 bases from J, the junction contained 7 bases not matched to a gene. Germline V gene data show CDR1 as GTSNPN and CDR2 as SVGIG (reference sequence).

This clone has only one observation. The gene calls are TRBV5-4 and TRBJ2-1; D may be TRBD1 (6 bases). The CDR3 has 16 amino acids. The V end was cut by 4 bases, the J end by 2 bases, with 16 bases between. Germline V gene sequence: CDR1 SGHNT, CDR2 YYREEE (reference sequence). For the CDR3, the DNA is TGTGCCAGCAGCCCTCAACAGGGCCCTACCTACAATGAGCAGTTCTTC. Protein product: CASSPQQGPTYNEQFF.

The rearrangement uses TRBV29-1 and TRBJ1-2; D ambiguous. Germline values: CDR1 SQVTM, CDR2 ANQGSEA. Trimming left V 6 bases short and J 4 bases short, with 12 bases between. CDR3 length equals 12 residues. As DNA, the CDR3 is TGCAGCGTCGACGATGAGGGCTATGGCTACACCTTC. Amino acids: CSVDDEGYGYTF.

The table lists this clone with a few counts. The CDR3 sequence is CASSPTGDTGELFF. The CDR3 DNA reads as TGTGCCAGCAGTCCCACAGGGGACACCGGGGAGCTGTTTTTT. The chain employs TRBV6-5 and TRBJ2-2, with 7 bases aligning to TRBD1. With 5 bases clipped from V and 3 bases from J, the junction kept 3 bases outside the gene matches. Germline-derived CDR1 and CDR2 are MNHEY and SVGAGI. The CDR3 consists of 14 residues.

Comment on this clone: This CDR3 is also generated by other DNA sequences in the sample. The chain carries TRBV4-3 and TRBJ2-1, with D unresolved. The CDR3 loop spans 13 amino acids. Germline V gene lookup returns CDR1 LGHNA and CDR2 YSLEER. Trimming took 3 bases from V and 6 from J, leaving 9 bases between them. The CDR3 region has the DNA TGCGCCAGCAGCCAGTCTATCCTCAATGAGCAGTTCTTC. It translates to CASSQSILNEQFF.

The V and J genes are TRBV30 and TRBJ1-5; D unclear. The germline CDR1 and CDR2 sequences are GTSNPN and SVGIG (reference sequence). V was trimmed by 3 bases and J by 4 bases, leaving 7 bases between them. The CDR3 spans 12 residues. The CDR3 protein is CAWRDGNQPQHF. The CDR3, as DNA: TGTGCCTGGAGGGACGGAAATCAGCCCCAGCATTTT.

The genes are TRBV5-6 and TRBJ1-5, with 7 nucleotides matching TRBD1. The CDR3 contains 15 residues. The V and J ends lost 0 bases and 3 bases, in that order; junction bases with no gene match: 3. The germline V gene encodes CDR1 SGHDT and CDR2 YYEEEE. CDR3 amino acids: CASSLGRGPNQPQHF. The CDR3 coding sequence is TGTGCCAGCAGCTTGGGGAGGGGGCCCAATCAGCCCCAGCATTTT.

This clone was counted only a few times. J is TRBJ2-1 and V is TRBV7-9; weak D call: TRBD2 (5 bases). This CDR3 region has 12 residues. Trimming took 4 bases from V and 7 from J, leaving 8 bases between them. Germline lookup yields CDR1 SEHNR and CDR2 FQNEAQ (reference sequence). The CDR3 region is CASSSPGNEQFF. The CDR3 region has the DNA TGTGCCAGCAGCTCACCGGGGAATGAGCAGTTCTTC.

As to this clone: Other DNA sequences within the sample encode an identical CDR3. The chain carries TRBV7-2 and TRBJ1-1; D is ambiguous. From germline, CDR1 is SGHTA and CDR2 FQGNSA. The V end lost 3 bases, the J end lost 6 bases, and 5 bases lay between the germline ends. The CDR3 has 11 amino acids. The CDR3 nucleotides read TGTGCCAGCAGCTTTGGCGCTGAAGCTTTCTTT. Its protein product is CASSFGAEAFF.

CDR3 nucleotide sequence: TGTGCCAGCAGTTTGAGCGGGGGGCCCACGGATGAGCAGTTCTTC. Amino acids: CASSLSGGPTDEQFF. The chain has TRBV6-5 and TRBJ2-1; TRBD2 aligns across 9 bases. This CDR3 spans 15 amino acids. Germline values: CDR1 MNHEY, CDR2 SVGAGI. V lost 4 bases to trimming and J lost 8 bases; unmatched junction nucleotides: 9.

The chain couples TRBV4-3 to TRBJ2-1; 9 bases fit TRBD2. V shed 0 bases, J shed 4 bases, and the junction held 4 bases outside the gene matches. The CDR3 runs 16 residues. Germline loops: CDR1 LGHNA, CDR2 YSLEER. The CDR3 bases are TGCGCCAGCAGCCAAGAGAGCGGGGGGTTTTACAATGAGCAGTTCTTC. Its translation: CASSQESGGFYNEQFF.

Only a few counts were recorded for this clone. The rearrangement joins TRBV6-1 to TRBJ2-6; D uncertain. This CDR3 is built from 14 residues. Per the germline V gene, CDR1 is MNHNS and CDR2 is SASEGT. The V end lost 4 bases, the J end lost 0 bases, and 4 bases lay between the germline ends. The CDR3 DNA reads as TGTGCCAGCAGTGGGCTCTCTGGGGCCAACGTCCTGACTTTC. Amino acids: CASSGLSGANVLTF.

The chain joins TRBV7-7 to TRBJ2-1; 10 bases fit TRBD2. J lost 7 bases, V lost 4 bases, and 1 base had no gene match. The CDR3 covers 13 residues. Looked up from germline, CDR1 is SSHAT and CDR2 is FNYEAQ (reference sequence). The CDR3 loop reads CASSSGLANEQFF. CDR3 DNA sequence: TGTGCCAGCAGCTCGGGACTAGCGAATGAGCAGTTCTTC.

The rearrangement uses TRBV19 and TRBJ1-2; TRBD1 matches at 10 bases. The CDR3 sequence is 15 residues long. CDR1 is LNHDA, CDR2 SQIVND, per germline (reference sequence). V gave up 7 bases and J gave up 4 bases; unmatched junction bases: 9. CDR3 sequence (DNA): TGTGCCAGTACCCCCGGGACAGGGGCCGGCTATGGCTACACCTTC. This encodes CASTPGTGAGYGYTF.

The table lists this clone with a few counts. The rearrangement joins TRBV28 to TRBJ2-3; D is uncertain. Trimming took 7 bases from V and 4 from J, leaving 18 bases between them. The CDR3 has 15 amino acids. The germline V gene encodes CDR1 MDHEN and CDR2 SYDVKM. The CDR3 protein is CASKLGSEGADTQYF. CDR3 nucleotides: TGTGCCAGCAAGTTAGGAAGTGAAGGCGCAGATACGCAGTATTTT.

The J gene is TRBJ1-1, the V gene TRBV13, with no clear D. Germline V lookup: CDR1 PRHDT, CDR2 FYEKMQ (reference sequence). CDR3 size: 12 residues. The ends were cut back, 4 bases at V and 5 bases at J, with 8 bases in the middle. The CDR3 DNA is TGTGCCAGCAGCTCCTCGAGGACTGAAGCTTTCTTT. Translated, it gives CASSSSRTEAFF.

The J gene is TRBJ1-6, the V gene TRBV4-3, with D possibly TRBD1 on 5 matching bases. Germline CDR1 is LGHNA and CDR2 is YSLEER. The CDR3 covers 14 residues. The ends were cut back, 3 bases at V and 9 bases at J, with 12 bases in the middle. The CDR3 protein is CASSHQTASSPLHF. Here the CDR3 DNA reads TGCGCCAGCAGCCACCAGACAGCAAGTTCACCCCTCCACTTT.

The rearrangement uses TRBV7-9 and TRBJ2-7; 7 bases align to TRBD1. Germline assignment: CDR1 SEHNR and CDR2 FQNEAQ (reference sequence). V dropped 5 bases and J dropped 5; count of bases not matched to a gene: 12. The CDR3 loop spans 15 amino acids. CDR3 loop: CASSRGQERVNEQYF. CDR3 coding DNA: TGTGCCAGCAGCCGCGGACAGGAAAGGGTCAACGAGCAGTACTTC.

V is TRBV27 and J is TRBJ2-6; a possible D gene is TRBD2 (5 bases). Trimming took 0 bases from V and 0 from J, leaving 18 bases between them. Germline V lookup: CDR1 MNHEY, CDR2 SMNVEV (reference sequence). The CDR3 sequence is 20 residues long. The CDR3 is CASSLSSGGFIPSGANVLTF. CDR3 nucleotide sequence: TGTGCCAGCAGTTTATCGTCCGGAGGTTTCATCCCCTCTGGGGCCAACGTCCTGACTTTC.